Each of the 9 T cell receptor beta chains below was sequenced from the same sample in a study of patients and donors after allogeneic stem cell transplantation (dated by TCRdb to 2019 to 2021). Libraries were made using RT-PCR. Instrument on record: NextSeq 550. TCRdb handled the public reads itself, with Q25 trimming in fastp and clone calling in MiXCR, and kept productive beta chains. Under each unique CDR3 protein, matching rows form one entry showing the most common genes and DNA. The sample profile shows about 230,000 distinct CDR3 sequences; roughly 14% of them were found once. The top ten hold 11% of the sample. What was sequenced was blood, either unsorted or a sorted T cell fraction (not recorded which). These receptors all stem from a human donor who was either an allogeneic HSCT recipient or a stem cell or donor lymphocyte infusion donor (not recorded which). It is not recorded whose cells these are; they may come from a transplant donor.

The sample holds a few counts of this clonotype. The chain is built from TRBV29-1 and TRBJ1-4; a possible D gene is TRBD1 (5 bases). Germline V gene sequence: CDR1 SQVTM, CDR2 ANQGSEA. V lost 6 bases and J 12 bases, leaving 17 bases between the germline ends. The CDR3 totals 12 residues. In DNA, the CDR3 is TGCAGCGTCGACCAGGGCAGCGGGGAACTGTTTTTT. It yields the protein CSVDQGSGELFF.

This clonotype appeared a few times. The chain links TRBV7-9 to TRBJ2-1; TRBD1 aligns across 7 bases. The CDR3 totals 15 residues. Germline V gene sequence: CDR1 SEHNR, CDR2 FQNEAQ (reference sequence). After removal of 6 bases from V and 0 bases from J, the junction contained 5 bases not matched to a gene. CDR3 nucleotides: TGTGCCAGCAGGCTACAGGGGAGCTCCTACAATGAGCAGTTCTTC. This sequence encodes CASRLQGSSYNEQFF.

This clonotype was detected ten times or more. The chain links TRBV6-4 to TRBJ2-1; D is uncertain. Germline V gives CDR1 MRHNA, CDR2 SNTAGT. Trimming stripped 0 bases from V and 5 bases from J, with 8 bases between. The CDR3 is made up of 14 amino acids. CDR3 DNA: TGTGCCAGCAGTGACTCGGGTGGGGACAATGAGCAGTTCTTC. Its translation: CASSDSGGDNEQFF.

This sequence joins TRBV12-3 or TRBV12-4 and TRBJ1-3, with D possibly TRBD1 on 6 matching bases. V was shortened by 2 bases and J by 4 bases, with 12 bases between the two germline ends. The CDR3 consists of 15 residues. CDR3: CASSLMGGLGNTIYF. CDR3 nucleotide sequence: TGTGCCAGCAGTTTAATGGGGGGCTTGGGAAACACCATATATTTT.

A note on this clonotype: This sequence may be a read error, since a much larger clone differs from it by one base. The rearrangement joins TRBV10-3 to TRBJ1-4, with D unresolved. V was trimmed by 4 bases and J by 8 bases, leaving 11 bases between them. In germline, CDR1 is ENHRY, CDR2 SYGVKD. The CDR3 sequence is 13 residues long. This CDR3 is CAISGFRVEKLFF. CDR3 bases: TGTGCCATCAGTGGATTCCGGGTCGAAAAACTGTTTTTT.

V is TRBV3-1 and J is TRBJ1-1; D is unclear. From germline, CDR1 is LGHDT and CDR2 YNNKEL (reference sequence). V gave up 2 bases and J gave up 4 bases, with 11 bases separating them. This CDR3 is built from 14 residues. The CDR3 DNA reads TGTGCCAGCAGCCAATTTAGGGCCCCCACTGAAGCTTTCTTT. This codes for CASSQFRAPTEAFF.

The CDR3 sequence: CASNGGGLDEQFF. DNA of the CDR3: TGTGCCAGCAACGGAGGGGGGCTAGATGAGCAGTTCTTC. The chain links TRBV6-1 to TRBJ2-1, with D tentatively TRBD1 or TRBD2 (6 bases each). In germline, CDR1 is MNHNS, CDR2 SASEGT. The CDR3 is 13 residues long. V was pared by 7 bases and J by 8 bases, with 15 bases between.

The chain recombines TRBV24-1 with TRBJ2-7; 10 bases match TRBD1. The germline gives CDR1 KGHDR, CDR2 SFDVKD. The CDR3 is made up of 13 amino acids. The V gene end was trimmed by 7 bases and the J gene end by 7 bases; junction bases not matched to a gene: 6. CDR3 bases: TGTGCCACCAGCGACAGGGGGCTAGGGGAGCAGTACTTC. It codes for CATSDRGLGEQYF.

The CDR3 sequence: CASSAVLSNEQFF. The CDR3 DNA reads as TGTGCCAGCAGCGCCGTATTAAGCAATGAGCAGTTCTTC. The V gene is TRBV11-2, the J gene TRBJ2-1; D is uncertain. CDR3 length equals 13 residues. The V end was cut by 5 bases, the J end by 6 bases, with 11 bases between. Looked up from germline, CDR1 is SGHAT and CDR2 is FQNNGV.